The TCR beta chain described here comes from a study of cytomegalovirus exposure and HLA in healthy donors. Study as a whole: From donors who were HLA-typed, an early data release held 81 million or so unique TCRs. Findings of the study overall: Later, an analysis showed that TCR beta chains associated with HLA were more clonally expanded than others that were equally common. When presence/absence was analysed, sequencing depth was taken to be roughly uniform across donors.

This clone was found once. The antigen is unknown. The PCR made use of 60 Vbeta and 13 Jbeta primers. The method was immunoSEQ multiplex PCR; TCRdb's version includes in-frame clones alone and lacks a portion of them. The sample comprises about 150,000 clones, about three quarters of which are singletons, and less than 15% rests with the top ten. This clonotype was sampled from a man aged 35-49 years in good health and CMV-seropositive. The sample was PBMCs.

CDR3 sequence (DNA): TGCGCCAGCAGTCCGGGACAGCTTAACACCGGGGAGCTGTTTTTT. Its protein product is CASSPGQLNTGELFF. The chain combines TRBV23-1 with TRBJ2-2; 7 bases map to TRBD1. TRBV23-1 is reported as an ORF; its role is uncertain. The V and J ends lost 4 bases and 2 bases, in that order; junction bases with no gene match: 4. This CDR3 has 15 amino acids.